The clone carrying this TCR beta chain has a count of ten or more. Its antigen is as yet unknown. The data are from a study of CD8+CD57+ T cells in acquired aplastic anemia. Study-wide context: 3 to 3.5 ug was the average amount of DNA from sorted CD4+ and CD8+ cells.

The CDR3 covers 15 residues. V lost 5 bases, J lost 5 bases, and 9 bases stayed unmatched. Overall study findings and caveats: Simpson's diversity of CD8+ cells was not significantly different in patients compared with controls.

Only patients with CD8+CD57+ cell expansion on flow cytometry were chosen for sequencing. With no exception, the patients had severe acquired aplastic anemia. The study sampled blood from patients who had received no therapy. Profiles of TCR beta VDJ and CDR3 were generated from a genomic DNA template. In TCRdb, the reads were re-called with MiXCR into one record per CDR3 protein. The repertoire holds over 250,000 distinct CDR3 sequences, with 50% to 65% as singletons. J is TRBJ1-2 and V is TRBV12-3 or TRBV12-4, with TRBD1 identical over 9 bases. What was sequenced was sorted CD4+, CD8+, or CD8+CD57+ T cells (not recorded which) from PBMCs. The source is a human donor with aplastic anemia. CDR3 DNA: TGTGCCAGCAGTCGCTTGGGACAGGGAGGGTATGGCTACACCTTC. Protein product: CASSRLGQGGYGYTF.